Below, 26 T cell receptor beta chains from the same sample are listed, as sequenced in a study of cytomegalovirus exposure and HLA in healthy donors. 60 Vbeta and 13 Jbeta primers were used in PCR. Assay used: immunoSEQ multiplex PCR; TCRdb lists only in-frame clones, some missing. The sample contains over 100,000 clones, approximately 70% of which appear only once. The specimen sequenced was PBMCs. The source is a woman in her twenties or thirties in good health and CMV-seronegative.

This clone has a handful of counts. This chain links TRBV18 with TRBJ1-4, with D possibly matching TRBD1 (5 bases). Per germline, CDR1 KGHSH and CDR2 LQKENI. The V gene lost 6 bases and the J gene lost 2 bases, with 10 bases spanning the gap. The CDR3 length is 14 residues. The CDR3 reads CASSQTATNEKLFF. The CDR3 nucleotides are TGTGCCAGCTCTCAGACAGCCACTAATGAAAAACTGTTTTTT.

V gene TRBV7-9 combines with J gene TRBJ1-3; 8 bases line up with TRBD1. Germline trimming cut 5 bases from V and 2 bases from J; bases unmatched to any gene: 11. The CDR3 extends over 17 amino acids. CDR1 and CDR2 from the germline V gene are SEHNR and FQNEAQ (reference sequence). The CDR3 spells CASSPPRRTGTGNTIYF. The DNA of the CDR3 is TGTGCCAGCAGCCCCCCTAGACGGACAGGGACTGGAAACACCATATATTTT.

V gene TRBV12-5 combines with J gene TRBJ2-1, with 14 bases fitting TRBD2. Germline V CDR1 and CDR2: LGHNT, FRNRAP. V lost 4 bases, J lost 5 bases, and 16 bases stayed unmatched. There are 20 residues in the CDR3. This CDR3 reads CASGSPVTSGRAHIDNEQFF. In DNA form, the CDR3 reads TGTGCTAGTGGTTCCCCCGTGACTAGCGGGAGGGCCCATATAGACAATGAGCAGTTCTTC.

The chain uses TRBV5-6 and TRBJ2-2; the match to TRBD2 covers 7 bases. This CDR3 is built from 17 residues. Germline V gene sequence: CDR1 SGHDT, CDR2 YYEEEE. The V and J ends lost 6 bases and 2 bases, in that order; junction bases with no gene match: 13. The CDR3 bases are TGTGCCAGCACCGACCTGTCGCTAGCGGCAAACACCGGGGAGCTGTTTTTT. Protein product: CASTDLSLAANTGELFF.

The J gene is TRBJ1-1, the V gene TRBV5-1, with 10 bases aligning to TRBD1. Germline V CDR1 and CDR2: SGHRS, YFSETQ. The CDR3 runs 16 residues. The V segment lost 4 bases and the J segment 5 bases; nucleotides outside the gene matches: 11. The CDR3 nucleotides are TGCGCCAGCAGCGACCGGGACAGGGGAGATTGGACTGAAGCTTTCTTT. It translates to CASSDRDRGDWTEAFF.

CDR3 sequence reads: CASSLRGGNEQFF. In nucleotides, the CDR3 is TGTGCCAGCAGTTTAAGGGGCGGCAATGAGCAGTTCTTC. The chain links TRBV27 to TRBJ2-1, with D possibly matching TRBD1 (5 bases). Trimming removed 2 bases from V and 6 bases from J, with 8 bases in between. The length of the CDR3 is 13 residues. The V gene's germline CDR1 is MNHEY and CDR2 SMNVEV (reference sequence).

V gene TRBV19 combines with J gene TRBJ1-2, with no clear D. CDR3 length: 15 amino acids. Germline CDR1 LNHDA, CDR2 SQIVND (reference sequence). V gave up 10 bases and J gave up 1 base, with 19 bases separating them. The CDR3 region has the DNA TGTGCCACCAGACGGGGTCTAGAGCTTAACTATGGCTACACCTTC. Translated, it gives CATRRGLELNYGYTF.

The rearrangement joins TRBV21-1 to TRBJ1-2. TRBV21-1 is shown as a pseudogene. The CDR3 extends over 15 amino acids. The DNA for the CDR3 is TGTGCCAGCAGCAAGGCTTTAGGCAGCGGATATGGCTACACCTTC. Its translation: CASSKALGSGYGYTF.

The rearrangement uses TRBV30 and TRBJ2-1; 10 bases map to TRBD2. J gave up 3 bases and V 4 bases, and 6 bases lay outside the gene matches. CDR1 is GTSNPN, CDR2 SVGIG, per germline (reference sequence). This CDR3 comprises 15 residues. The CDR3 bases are TGTGCCTGGACCGAAGCGGGGGGGTTCTACAATGAGCAGTTCTTC. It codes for CAWTEAGGFYNEQFF.

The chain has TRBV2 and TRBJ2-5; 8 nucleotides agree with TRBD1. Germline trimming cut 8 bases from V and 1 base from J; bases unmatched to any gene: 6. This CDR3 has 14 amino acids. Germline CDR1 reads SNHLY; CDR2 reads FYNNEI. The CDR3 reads CASGPDRVQETQYF. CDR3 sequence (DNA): TGTGCCAGCGGGCCGGACAGGGTCCAAGAGACCCAGTACTTC.

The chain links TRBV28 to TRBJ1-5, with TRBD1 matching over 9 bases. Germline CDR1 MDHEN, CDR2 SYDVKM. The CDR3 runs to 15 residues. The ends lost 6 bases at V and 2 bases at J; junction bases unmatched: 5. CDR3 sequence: CASRLRTGGNQPQHF. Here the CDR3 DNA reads TGTGCCAGCAGACTCAGGACAGGGGGCAATCAGCCCCAGCATTTT.

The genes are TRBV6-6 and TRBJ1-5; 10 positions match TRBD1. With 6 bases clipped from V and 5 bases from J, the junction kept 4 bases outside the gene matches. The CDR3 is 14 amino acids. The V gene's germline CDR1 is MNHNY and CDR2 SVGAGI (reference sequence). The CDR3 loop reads CASSQGTGDQPQHF. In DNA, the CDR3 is TGTGCCAGCAGCCAAGGGACAGGGGATCAGCCCCAGCATTTT.

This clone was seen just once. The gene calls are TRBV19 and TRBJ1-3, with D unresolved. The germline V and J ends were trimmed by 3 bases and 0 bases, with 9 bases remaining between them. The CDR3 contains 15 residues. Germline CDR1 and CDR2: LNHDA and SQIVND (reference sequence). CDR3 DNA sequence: TGTGCCAGTAGTATGATCACTCTCTCTGGAAACACCATATATTTT. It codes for CASSMITLSGNTIYF.

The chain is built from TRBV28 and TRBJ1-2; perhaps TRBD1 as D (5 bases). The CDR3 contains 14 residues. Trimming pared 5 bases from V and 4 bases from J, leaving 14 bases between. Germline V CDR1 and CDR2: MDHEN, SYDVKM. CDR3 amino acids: CASSPAQGTYGYTF. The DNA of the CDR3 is TGTGCCAGCAGTCCGGCCCAGGGCACCTATGGCTACACCTTC.

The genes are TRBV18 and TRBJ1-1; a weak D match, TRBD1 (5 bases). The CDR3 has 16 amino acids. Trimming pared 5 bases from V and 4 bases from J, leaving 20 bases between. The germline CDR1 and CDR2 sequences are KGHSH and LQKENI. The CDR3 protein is CASSNEDGGVVTEAFF. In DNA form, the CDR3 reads TGTGCCAGCTCAAACGAAGACGGGGGGGTCGTCACTGAAGCTTTCTTT.

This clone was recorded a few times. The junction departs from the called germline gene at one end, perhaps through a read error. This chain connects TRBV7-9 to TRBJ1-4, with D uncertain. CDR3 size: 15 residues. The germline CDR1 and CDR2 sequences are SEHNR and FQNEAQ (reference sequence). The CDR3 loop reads CASSPFGSPNEKLFF. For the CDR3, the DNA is TGTGCCAGCAGCCCCTTCGGGAGCCCTAACGAAAAACTGTTTTTT.

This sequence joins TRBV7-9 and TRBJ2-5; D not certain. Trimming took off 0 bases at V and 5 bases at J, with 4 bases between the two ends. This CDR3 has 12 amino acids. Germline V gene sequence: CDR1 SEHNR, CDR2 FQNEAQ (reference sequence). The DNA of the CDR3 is TGTGCCAGCAGCTTAGCTTCGGAGACCCAGTACTTC. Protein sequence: CASSLASETQYF.

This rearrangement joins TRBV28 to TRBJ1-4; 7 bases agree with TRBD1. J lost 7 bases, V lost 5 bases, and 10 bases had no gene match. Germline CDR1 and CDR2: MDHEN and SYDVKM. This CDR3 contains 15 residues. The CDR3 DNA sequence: TGTGCCAGCAGTCCTGCGACAGGGACCGGTGAAAAACTGTTTTTT. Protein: CASSPATGTGEKLFF.

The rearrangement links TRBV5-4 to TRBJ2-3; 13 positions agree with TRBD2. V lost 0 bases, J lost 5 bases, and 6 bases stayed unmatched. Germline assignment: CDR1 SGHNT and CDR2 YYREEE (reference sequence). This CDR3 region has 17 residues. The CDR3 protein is CASSLDLRLAGGDTQYF. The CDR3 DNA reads TGTGCCAGCAGCTTGGACCTTCGACTAGCGGGAGGAGATACGCAGTATTTT.

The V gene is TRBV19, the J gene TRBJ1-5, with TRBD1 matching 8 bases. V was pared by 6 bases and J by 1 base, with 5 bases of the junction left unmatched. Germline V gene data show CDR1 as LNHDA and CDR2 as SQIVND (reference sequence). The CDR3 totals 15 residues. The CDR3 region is CASSTTGASNQPQHF. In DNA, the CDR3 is TGTGCCAGTAGCACGACAGGGGCCAGCAATCAGCCCCAGCATTTT.

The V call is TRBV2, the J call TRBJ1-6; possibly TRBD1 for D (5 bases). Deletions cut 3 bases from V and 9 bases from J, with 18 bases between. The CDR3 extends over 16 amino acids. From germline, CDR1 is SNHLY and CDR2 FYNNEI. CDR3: CASSDDGHLSGSPLHF. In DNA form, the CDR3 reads TGTGCCAGCAGTGATGATGGACACCTTTCGGGTTCACCCCTCCACTTT.

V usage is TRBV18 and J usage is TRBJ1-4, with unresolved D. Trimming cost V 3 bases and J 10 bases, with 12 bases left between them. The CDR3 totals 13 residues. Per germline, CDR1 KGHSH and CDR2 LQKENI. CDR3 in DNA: TGTGCCAGCTCACCGGAGGATGGAGTAAAACTGTTTTTT. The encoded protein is CASSPEDGVKLFF.

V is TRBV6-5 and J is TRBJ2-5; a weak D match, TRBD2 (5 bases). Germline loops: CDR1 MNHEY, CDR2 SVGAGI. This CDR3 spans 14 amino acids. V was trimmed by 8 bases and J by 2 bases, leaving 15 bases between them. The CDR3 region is CASRPSQRQETQYF. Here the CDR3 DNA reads TGTGCCAGCCGACCTTCTCAGCGGCAAGAGACCCAGTACTTC.

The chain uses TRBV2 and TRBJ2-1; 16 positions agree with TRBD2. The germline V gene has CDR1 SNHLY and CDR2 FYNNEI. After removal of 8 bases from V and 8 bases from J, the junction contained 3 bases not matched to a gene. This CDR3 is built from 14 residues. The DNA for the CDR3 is TGTGCCAGCCAGGGGACTAGCGGGAGGGATGAGCAGTTCTTC. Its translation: CASQGTSGRDEQFF.

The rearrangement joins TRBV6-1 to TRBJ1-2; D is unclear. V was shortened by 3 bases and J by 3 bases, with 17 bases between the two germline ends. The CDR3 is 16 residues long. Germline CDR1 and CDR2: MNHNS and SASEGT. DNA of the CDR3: TGTGCCAGCAGTGATTGGGAGTCGGTCCCTGACTATGGCTACACCTTC. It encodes CASSDWESVPDYGYTF.

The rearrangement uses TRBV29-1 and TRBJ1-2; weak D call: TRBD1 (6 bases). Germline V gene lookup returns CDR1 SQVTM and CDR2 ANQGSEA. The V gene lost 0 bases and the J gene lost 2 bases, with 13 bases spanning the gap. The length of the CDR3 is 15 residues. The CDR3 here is CSVEDSGGRNYGYTF. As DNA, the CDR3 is TGCAGCGTTGAAGATTCCGGGGGGCGAAACTATGGCTACACCTTC.